The 17 T cell receptor beta chains below were found in one sample sequenced in a study of cytomegalovirus exposure and HLA in healthy donors. PCR primers comprised 60 Vbeta and 13 Jbeta primers. Repertoires were generated with immunoSEQ multiplex PCR, while TCRdb's copy carries only in-frame clones and drops some. The sample consists of 150,000 or so clones, 84% of them appearing once. The sample comprised PBMCs. These receptors were collected from a boy younger than 10 in good health and CMV-seronegative.

The rearrangement links TRBV4-1 to TRBJ2-1; D is possibly TRBD2 (5 bases). V lost 1 base to trimming and J lost 2 bases, with 15 bases between them. Germline loops: CDR1 MGHRA, CDR2 YSYEKL. The CDR3 covers 17 residues. CDR3 loop: CASSQGVRGLPYNEQFF. CDR3 bases: TGCGCCAGCAGCCAAGGAGTTAGAGGACTCCCCTACAATGAGCAGTTCTTC.

The chain joins TRBV4-1 to TRBJ2-2; TRBD2 matches at 10 bases. J gave up 2 bases and V 3 bases, and 3 bases lay outside the gene matches. Germline V lookup: CDR1 MGHRA, CDR2 YSYEKL. The CDR3 sequence is 16 residues long. This CDR3 reads CASSHSSGGNTGELFF. CDR3 DNA sequence: TGCGCCAGCAGCCACTCTAGCGGGGGAAACACCGGGGAGCTGTTTTTT.

In its sample, this clone was seen a few times. This chain connects TRBV29-1 to TRBJ2-3, with 9 bases lining up with TRBD2. The CDR3 totals 15 residues. The V and J ends lost 4 bases and 3 bases, in that order; junction bases with no gene match: 8. Germline V gives CDR1 SQVTM, CDR2 ANQGSEA. As DNA, the CDR3 is TGCAGCGTTGGGACTAGCGAAGGGATAACAGATACGCAGTATTTT. It specifies CSVGTSEGITDTQYF.

Only one count was recorded for this clone. The CDR3 region is CASSLEGQTEAFF. As DNA, the CDR3 is TGTGCCAGCAGCTTGGAGGGGCAGACTGAAGCTTTCTTT. This sequence joins TRBV5-4 and TRBJ1-1, with a possible D match to TRBD1 (5 bases). In germline, CDR1 is SGHNT, CDR2 YYREEE (reference sequence). CDR3 size: 13 residues. With 0 bases removed from V and 5 bases from J, the gap between germline ends came to 8 bases.

This rearrangement joins TRBV6-6 to TRBJ2-7, with 8 bases fitting TRBD1. The germline gives CDR1 MNHNY, CDR2 SVGAGI (reference sequence). V shed 2 bases and J 3 bases; nucleotides not matched to a gene: 0. The CDR3 totals 13 residues. The CDR3 sequence is CASSYTGGYEQYF. Written as DNA, the CDR3 is TGTGCCAGCAGTTACACAGGGGGCTACGAGCAGTACTTC.

The V and J genes are TRBV20-1 and TRBJ1-6; D gene ambiguous. CDR1 and CDR2 (germline): DFQATT, SNEGSKA (reference sequence). V was clipped by 5 bases and J by 16 bases, with 12 bases between them. This CDR3 is 10 amino acids long. CDR3 region: CSALDTGLHF. The CDR3 DNA is TGCAGTGCTCTCGACACTGGACTCCACTTT.

The rearrangement joins TRBV6-5 to TRBJ1-5; D possibly corresponds to TRBD1 (5 bases). Germline-derived CDR1 and CDR2 are MNHEY and SVGAGI. V was pared by 5 bases and J by 2 bases, with 7 bases between. This CDR3 comprises 13 residues. CDR3 amino acids: CASSARGNQPQHF. The CDR3 nucleotides read TGTGCCAGCAGTGCCAGGGGCAATCAGCCCCAGCATTTT.

CDR3 sequence: CASSPGGGANQPQHF. As DNA, the CDR3 is TGTGCCAGCAGTCCAGGGGGCGGCGCCAATCAGCCCCAGCATTTT. This chain uses TRBV2 with TRBJ1-5, with 8 bases fitting TRBD1. The CDR3 runs to 15 residues. CDR1 is SNHLY, CDR2 FYNNEI, per germline. V lost 5 bases and J lost 3; bases outside the gene matches: 6.

This clone was recorded once. This sequence joins TRBV9 and TRBJ2-2; 8 bases map to TRBD2. Germline CDR1 reads SGDLS; CDR2 reads YYNGEE. The CDR3 is 16 amino acids. Unmatched junction bases numbered 7, after V lost 2 bases and J lost 4 bases. This CDR3 reads CASSVLGGRSTGELFF. The CDR3, as DNA: TGTGCCAGCAGCGTCCTTGGCGGGAGGAGCACCGGGGAGCTGTTTTTT.

V usage is TRBV19 and J usage is TRBJ2-1, with D possibly being TRBD1 (7 bases). The CDR3 consists of 15 residues. With 2 bases removed from V and 8 bases from J, the gap between germline ends came to 16 bases. CDR1 LNHDA and CDR2 SQIVND come from the germline V gene (reference sequence). DNA for the CDR3: TGTGCCAGTAGTATATCGGAGGGGGCAATTTATGAGCAGTTCTTC. As protein: CASSISEGAIYEQFF.

In its sample, this clone was seen a few times. This sequence joins TRBV5-6 and TRBJ2-3; 7 nucleotides match TRBD2. V shed 2 bases, J shed 4 bases, and the junction held 4 bases outside the gene matches. The CDR3 is 14 residues long. Germline CDR1 is SGHDT and CDR2 is YYEEEE. In DNA form, the CDR3 reads TGTGCCAGCAGCTTTGGGGCGGGAGCAGATACGCAGTATTTT. Translation: CASSFGAGADTQYF.

The rearrangement links TRBV28 to TRBJ1-3; D might be TRBD1 (5 bases). This CDR3 has 14 residues. CDR1 MDHEN and CDR2 SYDVKM come from the germline V gene. Trimming shortened V by 6 bases and J by 4 bases, and 13 bases separated the two germline ends. This CDR3 is CASSRQGVGNTIYF. The CDR3 region has the DNA TGTGCCAGCAGCCGTCAGGGTGTCGGAAACACCATATATTTT.

This chain connects TRBV7-6 to TRBJ2-7; a weak D match, TRBD2 (5 bases). The V gene lost 1 base and the J gene lost 0 bases, with 16 bases spanning the gap. The germline CDR1 and CDR2 sequences are SGHVS and FNYEAQ. The CDR3 totals 17 residues. In DNA, the CDR3 is TGTGCCAGCAGCTTAGAAGTTCTAGCAGGAAGCTCCTACGAGCAGTACTTC. Translated, it gives CASSLEVLAGSSYEQYF.

The chain links TRBV20-1 to TRBJ1-1; D is ambiguous. Per germline, CDR1 DFQATT and CDR2 SNEGSKA (reference sequence). The CDR3 runs to 11 residues. Deletions cut 3 bases from V and 5 bases from J, with 7 bases between. The CDR3 region is CSASGGTEAFF. As DNA, the CDR3 is TGCAGTGCTAGTGGAGGGACTGAAGCTTTCTTT.

The chain combines TRBV5-1 with TRBJ2-3; D is possibly TRBD1 (6 bases). Germline V lookup: CDR1 SGHRS, CDR2 YFSETQ. The V and J ends lost 7 bases and 4 bases respectively, with 10 bases between them. CDR3 length: 12 residues. CDR3 in amino acids: CASQGNSDTQYF. The CDR3 DNA is TGCGCCAGCCAGGGGAACTCAGATACGCAGTATTTT.

The rearrangement links TRBV10-3 to TRBJ2-7; 11 bases are a match to TRBD1. This CDR3 is 16 amino acids long. V was pared by 3 bases and J by 0 bases, with 4 bases of the junction left unmatched. Germline V gives CDR1 ENHRY, CDR2 SYGVKD. The DNA for the CDR3 is TGTGCCATCAGTGATACCGGGACAGGGGGCTCCTACGAGCAGTACTTC. It codes for CAISDTGTGGSYEQYF.

This clone occurred once. The gene calls are TRBV16 and TRBJ2-1, with D perhaps matching TRBD2 (5 bases). In germline, CDR1 is KGHSY, CDR2 FQNENV. V gave up 1 base and J gave up 10 bases, with 11 bases separating them. The CDR3 has 13 residues. The CDR3 sequence: CASSQFGMSEQFF. CDR3 nucleotide sequence: TGTGCCAGCAGCCAATTCGGGATGTCAGAGCAGTTCTTC.